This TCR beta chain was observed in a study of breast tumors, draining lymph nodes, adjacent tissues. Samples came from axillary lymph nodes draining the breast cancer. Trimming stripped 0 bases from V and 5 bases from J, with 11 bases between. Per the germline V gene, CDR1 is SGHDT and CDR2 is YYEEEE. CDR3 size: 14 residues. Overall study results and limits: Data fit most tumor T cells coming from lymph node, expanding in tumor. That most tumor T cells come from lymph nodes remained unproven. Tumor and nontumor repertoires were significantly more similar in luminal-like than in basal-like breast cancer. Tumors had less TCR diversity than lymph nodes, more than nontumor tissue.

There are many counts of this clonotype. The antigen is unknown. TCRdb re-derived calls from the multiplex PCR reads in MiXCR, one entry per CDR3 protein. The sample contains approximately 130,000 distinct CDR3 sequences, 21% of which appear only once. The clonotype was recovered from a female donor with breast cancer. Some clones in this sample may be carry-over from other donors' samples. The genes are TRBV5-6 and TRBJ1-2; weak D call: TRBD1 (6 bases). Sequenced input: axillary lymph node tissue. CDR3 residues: CASSLDRALYGYTF. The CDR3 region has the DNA TGTGCCAGCAGCTTGGACAGGGCCCTATATGGCTACACCTTC.